What follows is one TCR beta chain and its context. Other DNA variants within this sample encode the same CDR3. This record belongs to a study of blood T cell repertoires in COVID-19. Germline trimming cut 4 bases from V and 5 bases from J; bases unmatched to any gene: 3. This CDR3 has 14 amino acids. CDR1 and CDR2 from the germline V gene are MDHEN and SYDVKM. Recruited during active infection, patients (from Seattle) were subsequently followed longitudinally. As originally analysed: Reference gene primers were amplified, and this amplification served to estimate nucleated cell counts. The repertoire was sequenced with immunoSEQ multiplex PCR; TCRdb's copy has only in-frame clones and lacks some. The DNA was the basis for D and trimming; V, J and clone size are from that table. The sample records over 250,000 clones, roughly 90% being singletons.

The sequencing sample was made of peripheral blood. The sequence derives from a woman in her thirties with COVID-19, enrolled during active disease. The V gene is TRBV28, the J gene TRBJ1-5; 9 positions match TRBD1. CDR3 nucleotides: TGTGCCAGCAGTTCAACAGGGGGCTATCAGCCCCAGCATTTT. It codes for CASSSTGGYQPQHF.